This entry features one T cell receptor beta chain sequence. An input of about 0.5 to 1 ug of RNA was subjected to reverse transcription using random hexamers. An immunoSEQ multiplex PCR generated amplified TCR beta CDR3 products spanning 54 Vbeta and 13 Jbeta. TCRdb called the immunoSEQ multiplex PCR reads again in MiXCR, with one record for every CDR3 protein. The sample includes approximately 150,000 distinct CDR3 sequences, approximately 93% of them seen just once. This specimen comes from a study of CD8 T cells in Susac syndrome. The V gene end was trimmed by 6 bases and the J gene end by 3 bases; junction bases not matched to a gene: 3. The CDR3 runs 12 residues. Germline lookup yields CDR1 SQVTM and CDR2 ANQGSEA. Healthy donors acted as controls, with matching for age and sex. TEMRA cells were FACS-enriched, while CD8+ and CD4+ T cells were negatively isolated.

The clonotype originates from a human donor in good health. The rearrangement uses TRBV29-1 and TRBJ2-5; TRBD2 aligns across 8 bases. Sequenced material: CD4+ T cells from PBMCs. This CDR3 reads CSVGTSKETQYF. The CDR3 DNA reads TGCAGCGTCGGGACTAGTAAAGAGACCCAGTACTTC.